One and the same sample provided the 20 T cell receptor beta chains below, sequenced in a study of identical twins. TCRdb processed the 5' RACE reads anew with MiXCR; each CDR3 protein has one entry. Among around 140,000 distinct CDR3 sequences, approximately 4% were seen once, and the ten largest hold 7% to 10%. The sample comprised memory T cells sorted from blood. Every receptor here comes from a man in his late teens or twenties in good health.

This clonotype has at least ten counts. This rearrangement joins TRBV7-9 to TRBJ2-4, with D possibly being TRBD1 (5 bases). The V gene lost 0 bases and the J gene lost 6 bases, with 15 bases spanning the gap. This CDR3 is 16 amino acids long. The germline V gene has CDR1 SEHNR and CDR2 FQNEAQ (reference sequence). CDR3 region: CASSLAGLTNVNIQYF. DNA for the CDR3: TGTGCCAGCAGCTTAGCGGGGCTTACGAACGTAAACATTCAGTACTTC.

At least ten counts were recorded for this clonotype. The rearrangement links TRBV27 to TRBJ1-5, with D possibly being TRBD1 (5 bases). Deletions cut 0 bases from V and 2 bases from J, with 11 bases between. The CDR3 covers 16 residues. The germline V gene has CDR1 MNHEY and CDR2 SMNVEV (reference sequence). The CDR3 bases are TGTGCCAGCAGTTTATCCGGGGGGAGAGGCAATCAGCCCCAGCATTTT. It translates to CASSLSGGRGNQPQHF.

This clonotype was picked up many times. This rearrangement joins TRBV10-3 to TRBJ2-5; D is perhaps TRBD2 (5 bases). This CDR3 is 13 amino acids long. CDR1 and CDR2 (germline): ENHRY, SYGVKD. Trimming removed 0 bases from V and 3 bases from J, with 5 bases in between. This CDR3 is CAISESREETQYF. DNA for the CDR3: TGTGCCATCAGTGAGTCGAGGGAAGAGACCCAGTACTTC.

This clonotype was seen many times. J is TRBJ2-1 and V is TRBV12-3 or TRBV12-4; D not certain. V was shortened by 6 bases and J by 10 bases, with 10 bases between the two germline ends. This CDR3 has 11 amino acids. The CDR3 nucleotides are TGTGCCAGCAGCCTCGTGGGGGAGCAGTTCTTC. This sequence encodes CASSLVGEQFF.

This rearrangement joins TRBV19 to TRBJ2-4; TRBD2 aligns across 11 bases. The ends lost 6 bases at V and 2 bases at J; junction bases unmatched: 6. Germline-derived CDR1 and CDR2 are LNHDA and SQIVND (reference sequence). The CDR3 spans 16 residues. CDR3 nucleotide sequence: TGTGCCAGTAGCACGGGACTAGCGGACACCAAAAACATTCAGTACTTC. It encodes CASSTGLADTKNIQYF. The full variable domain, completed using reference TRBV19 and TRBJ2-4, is DGGITQSPKYLFRKEGQNVTLSCEQNLNHDAMYWYRQDPGQGLRLIYYSQIVNDFQKGDIAEGYSVSREKKESFPLTVTSAQKNPTAFYLCASSTGLADTKNIQYFGAGTRLSVL.

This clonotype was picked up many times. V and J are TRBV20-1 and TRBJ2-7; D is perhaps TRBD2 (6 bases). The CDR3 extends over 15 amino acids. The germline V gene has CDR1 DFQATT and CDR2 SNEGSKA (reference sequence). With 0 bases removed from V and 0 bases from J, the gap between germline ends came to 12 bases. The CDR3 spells CSARDKVAVSYEQYF. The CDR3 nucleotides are TGCAGTGCTAGAGATAAAGTAGCGGTCTCCTACGAGCAGTACTTC.

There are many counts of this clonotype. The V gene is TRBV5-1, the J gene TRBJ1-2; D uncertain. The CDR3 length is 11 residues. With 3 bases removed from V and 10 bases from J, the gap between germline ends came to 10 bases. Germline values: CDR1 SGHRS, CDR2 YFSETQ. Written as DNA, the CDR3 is TGCGCCAGCAGCTGGCCGGAGGTCTACACCTTC. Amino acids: CASSWPEVYTF.

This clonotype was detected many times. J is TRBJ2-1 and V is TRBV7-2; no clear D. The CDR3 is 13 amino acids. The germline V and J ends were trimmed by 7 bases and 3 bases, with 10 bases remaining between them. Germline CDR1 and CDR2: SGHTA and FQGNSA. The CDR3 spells CASTNPNYNEQFF. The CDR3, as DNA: TGTGCCAGCACCAACCCGAACTACAATGAGCAGTTCTTC.

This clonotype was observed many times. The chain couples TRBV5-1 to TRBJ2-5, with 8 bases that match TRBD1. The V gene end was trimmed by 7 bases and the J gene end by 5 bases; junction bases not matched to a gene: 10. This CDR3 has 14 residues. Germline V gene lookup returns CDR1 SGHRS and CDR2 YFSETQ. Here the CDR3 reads CASGPPGGRETQYF. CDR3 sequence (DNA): TGCGCCAGCGGTCCCCCAGGGGGCAGGGAGACCCAGTACTTC.

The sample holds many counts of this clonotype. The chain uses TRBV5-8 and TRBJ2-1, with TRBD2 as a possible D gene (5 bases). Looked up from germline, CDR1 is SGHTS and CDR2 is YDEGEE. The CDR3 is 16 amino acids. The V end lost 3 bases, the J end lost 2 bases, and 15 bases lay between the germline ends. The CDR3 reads CASSWTQAFTYNEQFF. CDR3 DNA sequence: TGTGCCAGCAGCTGGACTCAGGCGTTCACCTACAATGAGCAGTTCTTC.

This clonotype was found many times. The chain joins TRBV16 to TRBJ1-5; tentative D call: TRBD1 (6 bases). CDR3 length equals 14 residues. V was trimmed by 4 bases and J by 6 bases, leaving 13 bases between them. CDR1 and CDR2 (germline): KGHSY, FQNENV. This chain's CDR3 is CASSPRGGGQPQHF. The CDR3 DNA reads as TGTGCCAGCAGCCCTAGGGGGGGCGGTCAGCCCCAGCATTTT.

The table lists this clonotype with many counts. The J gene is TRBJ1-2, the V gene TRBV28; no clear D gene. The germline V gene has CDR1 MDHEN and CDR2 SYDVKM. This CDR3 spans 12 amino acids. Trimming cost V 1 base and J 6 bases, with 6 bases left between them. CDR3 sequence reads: CASSLLGNGYTF. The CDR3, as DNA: TGTGCCAGCAGTTTATTGGGTAATGGCTACACCTTC.

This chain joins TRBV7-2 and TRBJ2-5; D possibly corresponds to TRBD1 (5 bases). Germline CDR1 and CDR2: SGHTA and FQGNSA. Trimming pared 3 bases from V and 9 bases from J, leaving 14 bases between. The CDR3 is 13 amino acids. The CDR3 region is CASSFPDTTAQYF. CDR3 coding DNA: TGTGCCAGCAGCTTTCCGGACACGACGGCCCAGTACTTC.

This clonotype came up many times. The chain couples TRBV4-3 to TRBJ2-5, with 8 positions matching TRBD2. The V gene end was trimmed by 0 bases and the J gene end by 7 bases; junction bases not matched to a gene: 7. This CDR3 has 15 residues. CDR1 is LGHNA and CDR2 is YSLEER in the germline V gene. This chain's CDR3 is CASSQDSGAPGTQYF. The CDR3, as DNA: TGCGCCAGCAGCCAAGATAGCGGGGCTCCAGGGACCCAGTACTTC.

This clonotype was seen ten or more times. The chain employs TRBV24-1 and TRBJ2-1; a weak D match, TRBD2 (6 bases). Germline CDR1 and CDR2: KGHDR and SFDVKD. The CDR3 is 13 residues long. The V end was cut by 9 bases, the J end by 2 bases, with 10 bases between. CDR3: CATGSGAYNEQFF. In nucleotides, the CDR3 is TGTGCCACCGGCTCGGGGGCCTACAATGAGCAGTTCTTC.

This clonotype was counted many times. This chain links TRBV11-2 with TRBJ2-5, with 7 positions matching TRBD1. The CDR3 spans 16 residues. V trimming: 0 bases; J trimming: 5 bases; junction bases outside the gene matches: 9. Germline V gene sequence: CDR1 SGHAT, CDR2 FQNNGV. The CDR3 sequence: CASSLDRDPRGETQYF. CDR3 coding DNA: TGTGCCAGCAGCTTAGACCGGGACCCCAGGGGGGAGACCCAGTACTTC. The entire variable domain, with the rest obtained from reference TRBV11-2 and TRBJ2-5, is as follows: EAGVAQSPRYKIIEKRQSVAFWCNPISGHATLYWYQQILGQGPKLLIQFQNNGVVDDSQLPKDRFSAERLKGVDSTLKIQPAKLEDSAVYLCASSLDRDPRGETQYFGPGTRLLVL.

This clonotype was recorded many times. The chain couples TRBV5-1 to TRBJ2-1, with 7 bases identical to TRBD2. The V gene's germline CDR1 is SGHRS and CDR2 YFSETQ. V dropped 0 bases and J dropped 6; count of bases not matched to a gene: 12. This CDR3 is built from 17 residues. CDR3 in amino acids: CASSLGVRLAFGNEQFF. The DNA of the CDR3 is TGCGCCAGCAGCTTGGGGGTTCGACTAGCTTTTGGCAATGAGCAGTTCTTC.

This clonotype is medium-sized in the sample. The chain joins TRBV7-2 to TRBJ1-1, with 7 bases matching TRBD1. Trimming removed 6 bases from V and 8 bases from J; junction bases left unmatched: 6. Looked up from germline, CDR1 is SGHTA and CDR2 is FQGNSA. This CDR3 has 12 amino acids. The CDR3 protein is CASRGTAPEAFF. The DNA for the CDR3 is TGTGCCAGCAGGGGGACAGCTCCCGAAGCTTTCTTT.

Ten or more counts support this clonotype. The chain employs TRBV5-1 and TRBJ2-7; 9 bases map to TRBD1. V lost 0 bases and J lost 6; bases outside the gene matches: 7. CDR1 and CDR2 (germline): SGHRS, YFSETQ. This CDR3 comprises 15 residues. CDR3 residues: CASSLVGQGTGEQYF. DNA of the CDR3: TGCGCCAGCAGCTTGGTCGGACAGGGGACCGGCGAGCAGTACTTC.

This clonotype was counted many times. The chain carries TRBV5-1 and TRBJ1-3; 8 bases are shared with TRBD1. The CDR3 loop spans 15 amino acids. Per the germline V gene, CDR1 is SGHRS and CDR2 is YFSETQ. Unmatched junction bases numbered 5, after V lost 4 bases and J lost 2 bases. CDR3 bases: TGCGCCAGCAGCCAGGGACAGGCGCCTGGAAACACCATATATTTT. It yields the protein CASSQGQAPGNTIYF.